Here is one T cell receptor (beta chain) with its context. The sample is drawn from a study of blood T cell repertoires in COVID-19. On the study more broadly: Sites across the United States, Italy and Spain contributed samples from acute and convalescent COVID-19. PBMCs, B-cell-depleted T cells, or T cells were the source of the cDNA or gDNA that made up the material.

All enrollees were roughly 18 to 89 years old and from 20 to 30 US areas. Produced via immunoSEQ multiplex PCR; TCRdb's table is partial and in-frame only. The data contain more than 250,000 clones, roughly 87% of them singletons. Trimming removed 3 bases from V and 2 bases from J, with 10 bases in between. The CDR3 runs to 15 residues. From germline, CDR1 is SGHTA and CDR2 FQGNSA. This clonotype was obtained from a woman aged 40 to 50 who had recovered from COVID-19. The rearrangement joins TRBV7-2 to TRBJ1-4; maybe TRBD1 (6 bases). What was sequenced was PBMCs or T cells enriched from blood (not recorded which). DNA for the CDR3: TGTGCCAGCAGCTTGGGGGCGCAGACTAATGAAAAACTGTTTTTT. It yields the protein CASSLGAQTNEKLFF.